The sequence of this TCR beta chain was determined in a study of blood T cells in healthy people across ages. The authors ran a second PCR of 7 to 11 cycles using a sample-barcoded 5' primer and a J-beta primer mix. TCRdb recomputed calls from the 5' RACE reads with MiXCR, one row per CDR3 protein. The data contain 920,000 or so distinct CDR3 sequences, around 45% of them seen just once; the ten biggest clones take up approximately 19%. The CDR3 spans 15 residues. The V end lost 3 bases, the J end lost 5 bases, and 14 bases lay between the germline ends. Per the germline V gene, CDR1 is KGHSH and CDR2 is LQKENI. Donation came from healthy Caucasian individuals in Russia who were aged 6 to 90. PBMCs numbering at least 6 million were isolated per sample.

Material: blood. The V and J genes are TRBV18 and TRBJ1-5, with D uncertain. The receptor was isolated from a woman aged 55-70 years in good health. The CDR3 coding sequence is TGTGCCAGCTCACCGCCTCAGAATGCTGATCAGCCCCAGCATTTT. Translating gives CASSPPQNADQPQHF. The complete variable domain, with remaining parts taken from reference TRBV18 and TRBJ1-5, reads NAGVMQNPRHLVRRRGQEARLRCSPMKGHSHVYWYRQLPEEGLKFMVYLQKENIIDESGMPKERFSAEFPKEGPSILRIQQVVRGDSAAYFCASSPPQNADQPQHFGDGTRLSIL.